This T cell receptor beta chain was sequenced during a study of blood T cell repertoires in COVID-19. About the research overall: There were acute and convalescent COVID-19 samples, and they came from the United States, Italy and Spain. T cells, B-cell-depleted T cells, or PBMCs provided the cDNA or gDNA that served as material.

In the study's own analysis: Counts of nucleated cells, estimated from reference gene primer amplification, were obtained. Data came from immunoSEQ multiplex PCR; TCRdb stores just in-frame clones and leaves some out. Clone size and V and J calls were adopted from that table, with D and trimming inferred from the DNA. The sample carries some 700,000 clones, 90% recorded once. The CDR3 totals 14 residues. CDR1 is SQVTM and CDR2 is ANQGSEA in the germline V gene. J gave up 5 bases and V 5 bases, and 10 bases lay outside the gene matches. The genes are TRBV29-1 and TRBJ2-5; 8 nucleotides match TRBD2. Sample: peripheral blood. The sequence was collected from a woman aged 18-29 years with acute or convalescent COVID-19. CDR3 amino acids: CSVRRTGGWETQYF. In DNA form, the CDR3 reads TGCAGCGTTCGCCGGACGGGGGGGTGGGAGACCCAGTACTTC.